This T cell receptor (beta chain) stems from a study of T cells in Graves' hyperthyroidism and ophthalmopathy. This clonotype showed up many times. TCR beta CDR3 sequences were amplified from RNA transcripts. With the HTBI primer set, the TCR CDR3 went through a first round of RT-PCR. TCRdb reanalysed the multiplex PCR reads using MiXCR and keeps one entry per CDR3 protein. This table holds approximately 530,000 distinct CDR3 sequences, roughly a sixth found once. The CDR3 spans 13 residues. Trimming cost V 2 bases and J 3 bases, with 5 bases left between them. The germline gives CDR1 SGHTA, CDR2 FQGNSA.

Sequenced input: blood. The rearrangement links TRBV7-2 to TRBJ1-5; D remains unclear. The source of this sequence is a woman aged 18 to 35 with Graves' hyperthyroidism. CDR3 in DNA: TGTGCCAGCAGCTTAAAAATCAATCAGCCCCAGCATTTT. Its protein is CASSLKINQPQHF.